This T cell receptor (beta chain) was recorded in a study of blood T cell repertoires in COVID-19. This CDR3 is built from 15 residues. Per germline, CDR1 LGHNA and CDR2 YSLEER. V dropped 2 bases and J dropped 4; count of bases not matched to a gene: 5. Data came from immunoSEQ multiplex PCR; TCRdb stores just in-frame clones and leaves some out. The sample has 200,000 to 250,000 clones, 84% seen once. This clonotype was sampled from a woman in her 40s who had recovered from COVID-19. Sequencing used peripheral blood. The rearrangement uses TRBV4-3 and TRBJ2-3, with 8 bases matching TRBD1. The CDR3 spells CASSQRWTGSDTQYF. The CDR3 nucleotides are TGCGCCAGCAGCCAACGATGGACAGGGTCAGATACGCAGTATTTT.